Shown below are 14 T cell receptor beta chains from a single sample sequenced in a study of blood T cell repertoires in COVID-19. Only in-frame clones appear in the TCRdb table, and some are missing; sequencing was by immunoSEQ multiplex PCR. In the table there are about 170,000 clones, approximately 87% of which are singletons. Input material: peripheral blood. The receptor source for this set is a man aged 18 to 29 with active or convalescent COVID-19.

CDR3 sequence reads: CASSYLPGGVYGYTF. The CDR3 nucleotides read TGTGCCAGCAGTTACTTGCCAGGGGGAGTCTATGGCTACACCTTC. The chain uses TRBV6-6 and TRBJ1-2; 7 nucleotides align to TRBD1. Germline V lookup: CDR1 MNHNY, CDR2 SVGAGI (reference sequence). There are 15 residues in the CDR3. V shed 1 base, J shed 4 bases, and the junction held 6 bases outside the gene matches.

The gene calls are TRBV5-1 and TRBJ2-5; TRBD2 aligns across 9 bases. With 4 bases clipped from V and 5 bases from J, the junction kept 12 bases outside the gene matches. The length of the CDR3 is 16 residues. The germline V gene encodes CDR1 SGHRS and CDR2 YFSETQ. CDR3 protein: CASSPGRGLAHETQYF. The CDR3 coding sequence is TGCGCCAGCAGCCCTGGTCGGGGACTAGCCCACGAGACCCAGTACTTC.

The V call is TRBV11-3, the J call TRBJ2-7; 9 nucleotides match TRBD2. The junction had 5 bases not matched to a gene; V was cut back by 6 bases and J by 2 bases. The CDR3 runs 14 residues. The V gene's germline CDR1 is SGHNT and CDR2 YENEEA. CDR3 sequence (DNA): TGTGCCAGCAGTAACCCTAGCGGGACCTACGAGCAGTACTTC. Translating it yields CASSNPSGTYEQYF.

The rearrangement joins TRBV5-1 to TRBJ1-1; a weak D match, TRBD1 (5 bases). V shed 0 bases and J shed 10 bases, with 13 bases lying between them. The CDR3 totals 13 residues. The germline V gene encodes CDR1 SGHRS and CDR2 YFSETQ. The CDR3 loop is CASSLGGRSVAFF. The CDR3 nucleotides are TGCGCCAGCAGCTTGGGGGGCAGGTCCGTAGCTTTCTTT.

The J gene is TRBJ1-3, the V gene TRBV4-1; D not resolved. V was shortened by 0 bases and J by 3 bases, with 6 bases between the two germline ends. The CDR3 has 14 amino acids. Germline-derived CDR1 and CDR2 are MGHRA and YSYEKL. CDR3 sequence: CASSQEQYGNTIYF. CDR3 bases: TGCGCCAGCAGCCAAGAGCAGTATGGAAACACCATATATTTT.

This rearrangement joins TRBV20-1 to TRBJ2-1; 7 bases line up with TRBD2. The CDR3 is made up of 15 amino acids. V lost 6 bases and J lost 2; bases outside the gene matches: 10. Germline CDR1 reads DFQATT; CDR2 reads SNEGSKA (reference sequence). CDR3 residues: CSASSQSGTYNEQFF. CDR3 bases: TGCAGTGCCAGTTCGCAGAGCGGGACCTACAATGAGCAGTTCTTC.

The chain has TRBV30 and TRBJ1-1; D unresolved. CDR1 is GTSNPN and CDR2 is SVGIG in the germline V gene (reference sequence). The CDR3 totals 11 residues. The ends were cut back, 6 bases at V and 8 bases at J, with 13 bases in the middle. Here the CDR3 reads CACTPGREAFF. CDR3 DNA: TGTGCCTGCACCCCCGGGAGGGAAGCTTTCTTT.

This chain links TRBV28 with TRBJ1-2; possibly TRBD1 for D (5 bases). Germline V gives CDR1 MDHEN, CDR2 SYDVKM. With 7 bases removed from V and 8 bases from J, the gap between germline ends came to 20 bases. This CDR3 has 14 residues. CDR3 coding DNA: TGTGCCAGCACTTCCCCAGGCGGGGCTGGGGGCTACACCTTC. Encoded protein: CASTSPGGAGGYTF.

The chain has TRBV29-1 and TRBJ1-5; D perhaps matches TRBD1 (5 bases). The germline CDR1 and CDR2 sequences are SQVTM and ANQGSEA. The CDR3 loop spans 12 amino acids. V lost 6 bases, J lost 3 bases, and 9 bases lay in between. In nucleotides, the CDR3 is TGCAGCGTCGGGGGAGCCAATCAGCCCCAGCATTTT. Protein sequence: CSVGGANQPQHF.

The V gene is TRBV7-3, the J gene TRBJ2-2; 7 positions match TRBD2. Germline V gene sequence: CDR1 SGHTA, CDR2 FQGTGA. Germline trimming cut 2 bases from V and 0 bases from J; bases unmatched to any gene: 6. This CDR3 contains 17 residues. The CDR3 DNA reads TGTGCCAGCAGCTTAGAGACAGCGGGGTCGAACACCGGGGAGCTGTTTTTT. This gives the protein CASSLETAGSNTGELFF.

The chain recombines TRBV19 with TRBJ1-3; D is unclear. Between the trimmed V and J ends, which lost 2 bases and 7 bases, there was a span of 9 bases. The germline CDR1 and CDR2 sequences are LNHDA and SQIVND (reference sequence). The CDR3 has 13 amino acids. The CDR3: CASSIRHLNTIYF. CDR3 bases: TGTGCCAGTAGTATAAGACATCTCAACACCATATATTTT.

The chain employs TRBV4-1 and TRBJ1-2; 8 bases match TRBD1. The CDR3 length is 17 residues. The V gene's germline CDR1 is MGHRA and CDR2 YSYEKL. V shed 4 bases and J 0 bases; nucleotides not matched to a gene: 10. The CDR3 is CASSPQGAGITNYGYTF. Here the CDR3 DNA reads TGCGCCAGCAGCCCCCAGGGGGCAGGTATCACTAACTATGGCTACACCTTC.

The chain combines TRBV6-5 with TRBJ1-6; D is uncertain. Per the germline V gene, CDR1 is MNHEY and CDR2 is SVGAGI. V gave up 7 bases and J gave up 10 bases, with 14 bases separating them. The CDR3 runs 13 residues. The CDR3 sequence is CASTAGLRSPLHF. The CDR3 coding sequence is TGTGCCAGCACGGCTGGGCTAAGGTCACCCCTCCACTTT.

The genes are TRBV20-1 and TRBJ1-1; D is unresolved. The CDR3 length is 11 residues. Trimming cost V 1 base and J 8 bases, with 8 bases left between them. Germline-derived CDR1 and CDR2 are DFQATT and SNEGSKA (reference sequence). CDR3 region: CSARAGWEAFF. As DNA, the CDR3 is TGCAGTGCTAGAGCCGGTTGGGAAGCTTTCTTT.